Each of the 21 T cell receptor beta chains below was sequenced from the same sample in a study of shared clonotypes between healthy human individuals. Assay used: immunoSEQ multiplex PCR; TCRdb lists only in-frame clones, some missing. The sample records 1.6 million or so clones, approximately 98.5% being singletons. Sequenced: naive CD4+ T cells sorted from blood. Subset here: CD45RA+ positively selected. The receptors originated from a young man in good health.

About this clone: Other DNA sequences in this sample translate to the same CDR3. The chain combines TRBV5-1 with TRBJ2-7; no clear D. The germline V gene has CDR1 SGHRS and CDR2 YFSETQ. Trimming stripped 4 bases from V and 0 bases from J, with 8 bases between. The CDR3 runs 13 residues. CDR3 nucleotide sequence: TGCGCCAGCAGCCGGACCGACTCCTACGAGCAGTACTTC. It specifies CASSRTDSYEQYF.

The rearrangement joins TRBV28 to TRBJ1-4; possible D gene TRBD1, 6 bases. Germline CDR1 is MDHEN and CDR2 is SYDVKM. The CDR3 covers 14 residues. V lost 6 bases and J 1 base, leaving 9 bases between the germline ends. This CDR3 is CASRVGGTNEKLFF. The CDR3 DNA is TGTGCCAGCAGGGTAGGGGGAACTAATGAAAAACTGTTTTTT.

On this clone itself: Other DNA sequences in this specimen translate into the identical CDR3. CDR3: CASSLAGTSTDTQYF. The CDR3 DNA reads as TGCGCCAGCAGCTTGGCAGGTACTAGCACAGATACGCAGTATTTT. The chain links TRBV5-1 to TRBJ2-3; no reliable D call. Per germline, CDR1 SGHRS and CDR2 YFSETQ. The length of the CDR3 is 15 residues. V lost 0 bases to trimming and J lost 0 bases, with 8 bases between them.

The V gene is TRBV7-9, the J gene TRBJ1-5, with 7 bases identical to TRBD1. J was trimmed by 5 bases and V by 5 bases; bases with no gene match: 15. CDR1 and CDR2 from the germline V gene are SEHNR and FQNEAQ (reference sequence). The CDR3 covers 17 residues. This chain's CDR3 is CASSQGQDLRGHQPQHF. The CDR3 nucleotides read TGTGCCAGCAGCCAAGGACAGGATTTGCGAGGGCATCAGCCCCAGCATTTT.

The chain combines TRBV5-1 with TRBJ2-7; TRBD2 matches at 11 bases. CDR1 and CDR2 from the germline V gene are SGHRS and YFSETQ. The CDR3 covers 18 residues. Trimming at V came to 2 bases and at J to 3 bases, leaving 13 bases not matched to a gene. The CDR3 bases are TGCGCCAGCAGCTTAAGTTCGACTGGACTAGCGGGCTACTACGAGCAGTACTTC. Residues: CASSLSSTGLAGYYEQYF. Looking up the rest from reference TRBV5-1 and TRBJ2-7 gives the full variable domain: KAGVTQTPRYLIKTRGQQVTLSCSPISGHRSVSWYQQTPGQGLQFLFEYFSETQRNKGNFPGRFSGRQFSNSRSEMNVSTLELGDSALYLCASSLSSTGLAGYYEQYFGPGTRLTVT.

The rearrangement uses TRBV11-2 and TRBJ2-6; no reliable D call. The germline CDR1 and CDR2 sequences are SGHAT and FQNNGV. The CDR3 is 15 residues long. V lost 3 bases and J lost 0, with 6 bases in between. Written as DNA, the CDR3 is TGTGCCAGCAGCTTTCCCGACTCTGGGGCCAACGTCCTGACTTTC. As protein: CASSFPDSGANVLTF. The complete variable domain, with remaining parts taken from reference TRBV11-2 and TRBJ2-6, reads EAGVAQSPRYKIIEKRQSVAFWCNPISGHATLYWYQQILGQGPKLLIQFQNNGVVDDSQLPKDRFSAERLKGVDSTLKIQPAKLEDSAVYLCASSFPDSGANVLTFGAGSRLTVL.

The chain has TRBV6-1 and TRBJ2-1; a possible D gene is TRBD1 (5 bases). CDR1 and CDR2 from the germline V gene are MNHNS and SASEGT. The CDR3 runs 14 residues. Trimming pared 6 bases from V and 3 bases from J, leaving 12 bases between. CDR3 loop: CASSHGALYNEQFF. CDR3 nucleotides: TGTGCCAGCAGCCATGGGGCACTCTACAATGAGCAGTTCTTC.

The rearrangement uses TRBV11-2 and TRBJ2-1, with TRBD2 identical over 7 bases. Trimming at V came to 4 bases and at J to 2 bases, leaving 11 bases not matched to a gene. The germline V gene encodes CDR1 SGHAT and CDR2 FQNNGV. The CDR3 has 17 residues. The CDR3 nucleotides are TGTGCCAGCAGCTCCGGACTCGGGACTAACCCCTACAATGAGCAGTTCTTC. Encoded protein: CASSSGLGTNPYNEQFF.

A note on this clone: Other DNA sequences in this specimen translate into the identical CDR3. This chain links TRBV5-1 with TRBJ2-5; possible D gene TRBD2, 6 bases. The length of the CDR3 is 13 residues. Trimming removed 4 bases at V and 0 bases at J, with 7 bases between. Germline loops: CDR1 SGHRS, CDR2 YFSETQ. The CDR3 nucleotides read TGCGCCAGCAGCCGGGACTACCAAGAGACCCAGTACTTC. This codes for CASSRDYQETQYF.

The chain joins TRBV19 to TRBJ1-5; D gene ambiguous. CDR3 length: 14 amino acids. V lost 4 bases to trimming and J lost 8 bases, with 15 bases between them. CDR1 is LNHDA and CDR2 is SQIVND in the germline V gene (reference sequence). CDR3 sequence (DNA): TGTGCCAGTAGTACCCCTTTACTCGCGGAGCCCCAGCATTTT. Protein: CASSTPLLAEPQHF.

V is TRBV4-2 and J is TRBJ2-1; 8 positions match TRBD2. The CDR3 sequence is 16 residues long. Trimming removed 4 bases from V and 8 bases from J; junction bases left unmatched: 13. Looked up from germline, CDR1 is LGHNA and CDR2 is YNFKEQ. Here the CDR3 reads CASSPPSVAGIHEQFF. For the CDR3, the DNA is TGTGCCAGCAGCCCCCCTTCGGTAGCGGGAATCCATGAGCAGTTCTTC.

The J gene is TRBJ2-5, the V gene TRBV9; the D gene is possibly TRBD2 (5 bases). The CDR3 contains 15 residues. Germline CDR1 SGDLS, CDR2 YYNGEE. Trimming cost V 3 bases and J 3 bases, with 15 bases left between them. The CDR3, as DNA: TGTGCCAGCAGCGGAGTGGGTTCGCGGGAAGAGACCCAGTACTTC. It specifies CASSGVGSREETQYF.

The V gene is TRBV5-4, the J gene TRBJ2-1; 11 nucleotides align to TRBD2. The V gene's germline CDR1 is SGHNT and CDR2 YYREEE (reference sequence). This CDR3 spans 16 amino acids. V shed 3 bases and J 3 bases; nucleotides not matched to a gene: 5. The CDR3 here is CASSSGTSGHYNEQFF. Here the CDR3 DNA reads TGTGCCAGCAGCTCCGGGACTAGCGGACACTACAATGAGCAGTTCTTC.

V usage is TRBV28 and J usage is TRBJ1-5; D is perhaps TRBD1 (5 bases). Germline values: CDR1 MDHEN, CDR2 SYDVKM. The V end lost 3 bases, the J end lost 5 bases, and 11 bases lay between the germline ends. There are 14 residues in the CDR3. CDR3 DNA: TGTGCCAGCAGTTTCCAGGGACGAGATCAGCCCCAGCATTTT. Translation gives CASSFQGRDQPQHF.

This chain connects TRBV2 to TRBJ2-5, with D uncertain. V was pared by 7 bases and J by 5 bases, with 11 bases between. The CDR3 extends over 12 amino acids. Looked up from germline, CDR1 is SNHLY and CDR2 is FYNNEI. Here the CDR3 reads CASTVGWETQYF. The CDR3 coding sequence is TGTGCCAGCACTGTGGGTTGGGAGACCCAGTACTTC.

This sequence joins TRBV18 and TRBJ1-1; TRBD1 is a possible D gene (5 bases). The CDR3 runs to 15 residues. The germline CDR1 and CDR2 sequences are KGHSH and LQKENI. The V end lost 3 bases, the J end lost 5 bases, and 16 bases lay between the germline ends. In nucleotides, the CDR3 is TGTGCCAGCTCACCTCTAAGAGGTCAGGGAACTGAAGCTTTCTTT. It specifies CASSPLRGQGTEAFF.

This chain joins TRBV7-4 and TRBJ1-5; 7 nucleotides match TRBD1. V gave up 6 bases and J gave up 1 base; unmatched junction bases: 21. The CDR3 consists of 20 residues. The germline gives CDR1 SGHVT, CDR2 SQSDAQ. CDR3 in DNA: TGTGCCAGCAGGAATCAATGGAGGACAGGCCCCGTGGCAAGCAATCAGCCCCAGCATTTT. This translates into CASRNQWRTGPVASNQPQHF.

The chain recombines TRBV6-5 with TRBJ1-4, with D perhaps TRBD1 (6 bases). Germline CDR1 MNHEY, CDR2 SVGAGI. The V gene lost 4 bases and the J gene lost 1 base, with 10 bases spanning the gap. This CDR3 spans 15 amino acids. The CDR3 DNA follows: TGTGCCAGCAGTTTCGACAGGAGAACTAATGAAAAACTGTTTTTT. This codes for CASSFDRRTNEKLFF.

This rearrangement joins TRBV5-1 to TRBJ2-7; tentatively, D is TRBD1 or TRBD2 (7 bases each). The CDR3 length is 12 residues. V was clipped by 7 bases and J by 3 bases, with 11 bases between them. The V gene's germline CDR1 is SGHRS and CDR2 YFSETQ. The CDR3 DNA reads as TGCGCCAGCGGGGGGGACAGCTACGAGCAGTACTTC. Protein product: CASGGDSYEQYF.

V usage is TRBV27 and J usage is TRBJ2-1; D gene unclear. V was shortened by 3 bases and J by 10 bases, with 13 bases between the two germline ends. Per germline, CDR1 MNHEY and CDR2 SMNVEV (reference sequence). CDR3 length: 13 amino acids. The CDR3 spells CASSFLSFREQFF. CDR3 coding DNA: TGTGCCAGCAGTTTCCTCTCTTTTCGCGAGCAGTTCTTC.

The genes are TRBV5-6 and TRBJ2-1; 7 bases align to TRBD2. Germline V gene data show CDR1 as SGHDT and CDR2 as YYEEEE. The V gene end was trimmed by 5 bases and the J gene end by 0 bases; junction bases not matched to a gene: 11. This CDR3 is built from 17 residues. The CDR3 here is CASSIRLAPGSYNEQFF. The CDR3 nucleotides are TGTGCCAGCAGTATTAGACTAGCCCCAGGCTCCTACAATGAGCAGTTCTTC.